Following are 25 T cell receptor beta chains from one sample sequenced in a study of beta chain features in type 1 diabetes. Overall study findings and caveats: TCRB CDR3s were moderately but significantly shorter in Type 1 diabetes patients in all four CD4+ subsets.

Every bit of the isolated RNA underwent reverse transcription, so sequencing read expressed TCRB transcripts. The repertoire was sequenced with immunoSEQ multiplex PCR; TCRdb's copy has only in-frame clones and lacks some. The table records about 710,000 clones, around 15% of them present only once. Their target antigens are unknown. Sample: naive CD4+ T cells from blood. The receptor source for this set is a man between 18 and 29 years old with type 1 diabetes.

The chain is built from TRBV4-1 and TRBJ2-7; D perhaps matches TRBD1 (7 bases). The germline V gene has CDR1 MGHRA and CDR2 YSYEKL. The CDR3 is 17 amino acids. Trimming removed 0 bases at V and 2 bases at J, with 17 bases between. CDR3 sequence (DNA): TGCGCCAGCAGCCAAGATAGTCAGGGGGGCCAGCCCTACGAGCAGTACTTC. Translating gives CASSQDSQGGQPYEQYF.

The chain recombines TRBV30 with TRBJ1-1; 7 nucleotides line up with TRBD1. With V trimmed by 8 bases and J by 11 bases, 11 bases remained unmatched. The germline V gene encodes CDR1 GTSNPN and CDR2 SVGIG (reference sequence). The CDR3 is 11 amino acids. The CDR3 bases are TGTGCCATGATCCAAAGGGGGCGGGCTTTCTTT. Protein sequence: CAMIQRGRAFF. Drawing the rest from reference TRBV30 and TRBJ1-1, the complete variable domain is SQTIHQWPATLVQPVGSPLSLECTVEGTSNPNLYWYRQAAGRGLQLLFYSVGIGQISSEVPQNLSASRPQDRQFILSSKKLLLSDSGFYLCAMIQRGRAFFGQGTRLTVV.

This clone has a single count. The same CDR3 arises from other DNA sequences in this sample as well. The rearrangement uses TRBV5-6 and TRBJ2-5; D unresolved. Between the trimmed V and J ends, which lost 0 bases and 5 bases, there was a span of 2 bases. In germline, CDR1 is SGHDT, CDR2 YYEEEE. The CDR3 is made up of 11 amino acids. The CDR3 sequence: CASSLVETQYF. For the CDR3, the DNA is TGTGCCAGCAGCTTGGTTGAGACCCAGTACTTC.

The rearrangement uses TRBV21-1 and TRBJ2-2; TRBD2 is the table's D call and was not checked against the DNA. TRBV21-1 is a recognized pseudogene. The CDR3 has 17 amino acids. CDR3 protein: CASSRGTSGRVPGELFF. The CDR3 nucleotides are TGTGCCAGCAGCAGAGGGACTAGCGGGAGAGTGCCCGGGGAGCTGTTTTTT.

The DNA for the CDR3 is TGTGCCAGCTCACCATTGAAAGCGCGGAACACTGAAGCTTTCTTT. Amino acids: CASSPLKARNTEAFF. The rearrangement links TRBV18 to TRBJ1-1; no clear D gene. The CDR3 length is 15 residues. V shed 2 bases and J shed 1 base, with 11 bases lying between them. Germline assignment: CDR1 KGHSH and CDR2 LQKENI.

In this sample, this clone turned up a few times. This chain connects TRBV30 to TRBJ1-1, with TRBD1 matching 8 bases. The CDR3 spans 12 residues. Germline trimming cut 4 bases from V and 13 bases from J; bases unmatched to any gene: 11. The germline gives CDR1 GTSNPN, CDR2 SVGIG (reference sequence). The CDR3 region has the DNA TGTGCCTGGAAACGAAGGACAGGGAGGGTTTTCTTT. The encoded protein is CAWKRRTGRVFF.

V is TRBV7-3 and J is TRBJ2-3, with TRBD2 identical over 10 bases. The CDR3 runs to 15 residues. Germline trimming cut 6 bases from V and 7 bases from J; bases unmatched to any gene: 10. Germline V gives CDR1 SGHTA, CDR2 FQGTGA. The CDR3 DNA is TGTGCCAGCAGACCTAGCGGGGGAAGCGCTTATACGCAGTATTTT. Amino acids: CASRPSGGSAYTQYF.

The chain recombines TRBV7-2 with TRBJ2-2, with D unclear. The V end was cut by 2 bases, the J end by 6 bases, with 13 bases between. Germline V lookup: CDR1 SGHTA, CDR2 FQGNSA. The CDR3 contains 15 residues. DNA for the CDR3: TGTGCCAGCAGCTTATTTCCCCGGGTCGCCGGGGAGCTGTTTTTT. Translated: CASSLFPRVAGELFF.

This clone was counted between two and nine times. V gene TRBV19 combines with J gene TRBJ2-3; unclear D gene. Trimming shortened V by 7 bases and J by 1 base, and 9 bases separated the two germline ends. The CDR3 consists of 13 residues. Germline CDR1 is LNHDA and CDR2 is SQIVND (reference sequence). Here the CDR3 DNA reads TGTGCCAGTACATTCGGTGGCACAGATACGCAGTATTTT. Amino acids: CASTFGGTDTQYF.

The chain combines TRBV10-2 with TRBJ2-7; 12 bases match TRBD2. In germline, CDR1 is WSHSY, CDR2 SAAADI. This CDR3 contains 14 residues. With 8 bases clipped from V and 2 bases from J, the junction kept 4 bases outside the gene matches. CDR3 nucleotide sequence: TGCGCCAGCTCCGGACTAGCGGGAACCTACGAGCAGTACTTC. It translates to CASSGLAGTYEQYF.

This clone was found a few times. The V gene is TRBV14, the J gene TRBJ2-7, with TRBD2 identical over 11 bases. V lost 1 base to trimming and J lost 3 bases; unmatched junction nucleotides: 2. The CDR3 has 15 residues. The germline gives CDR1 SGHDN, CDR2 FVKESK. CDR3 bases: TGTGCCAGCAGCCAAGGACTAGCGGGGAACTACGAGCAGTACTTC. Its translation: CASSQGLAGNYEQYF.

J is TRBJ1-5 and V is TRBV30, with 9 bases aligning to TRBD1. The CDR3 consists of 15 residues. Germline trimming cut 5 bases from V and 6 bases from J; bases unmatched to any gene: 11. Germline V lookup: CDR1 GTSNPN, CDR2 SVGIG (reference sequence). This chain's CDR3 is CAWETGQGLGQPQHF. The CDR3 region has the DNA TGTGCCTGGGAAACCGGACAGGGGTTGGGTCAGCCCCAGCATTTT.

The chain recombines TRBV5-4 with TRBJ2-7; 7 bases map to TRBD1. Germline loops: CDR1 SGHNT, CDR2 YYREEE (reference sequence). There are 14 residues in the CDR3. Losses at the gene ends were 3 bases for V and 3 bases for J; bases not matched to a gene: 6. The CDR3 bases are TGTGCCAGCAGCTCCGTGGGACAGATCTACGAGCAGTACTTC. It is translated as CASSSVGQIYEQYF.

The chain links TRBV7-2 to TRBJ1-5, with D tentatively TRBD1 (6 bases). V lost 5 bases, J lost 1 base, and 12 bases lay in between. The CDR3 is 15 amino acids. In germline, CDR1 is SGHTA, CDR2 FQGNSA. The CDR3 sequence: CASSPWTASNQPQHF. In DNA, the CDR3 is TGTGCCAGCAGCCCTTGGACAGCCAGCAATCAGCCCCAGCATTTT.

The chain couples TRBV4-3 to TRBJ1-2; maybe TRBD1 (6 bases). V was clipped by 3 bases and J by 7 bases, with 21 bases between them. The CDR3 contains 16 residues. Looked up from germline, CDR1 is LGHNA and CDR2 is YSLEER. In nucleotides, the CDR3 is TGCGCCAGCAGCCAGTACTCGGGACAACTTCGACCTGGCTACACCTTC. Protein sequence: CASSQYSGQLRPGYTF.

The chain recombines TRBV12-5 with TRBJ2-1; D is possibly TRBD1 (5 bases). Trimming pared 3 bases from V and 15 bases from J, leaving 15 bases between. The CDR3 runs to 12 residues. CDR1 and CDR2 from the germline V gene are LGHNT and FRNRAP. CDR3 protein: CASGFSGLGLFF. In nucleotides, the CDR3 is TGTGCTAGTGGTTTTTCCGGCCTGGGGCTGTTCTTC.

The chain employs TRBV7-6 and TRBJ2-2; D remains unclear. V was clipped by 2 bases and J by 7 bases, with 14 bases between them. The germline V gene has CDR1 SGHVS and CDR2 FNYEAQ. The CDR3 runs 15 residues. The CDR3, as DNA: TGTGCCAGCAGCTTATCCCGGGCGAGGTACGGGGAGCTGTTTTTT. As protein: CASSLSRARYGELFF. Complete variable domain (other parts from reference TRBV7-6 and TRBJ2-2): GAGVSQSPRYKVTKRGQDVALRCDPISGHVSLYWYRQALGQGPEFLTYFNYEAQQDKSGLPNDRFSAERPEGSISTLTIQRTEQRDSAMYRCASSLSRARYGELFFGEGSRLTVL.

The rearrangement uses TRBV5-6 and TRBJ1-5; 9 bases line up with TRBD1. The junction had 6 bases not matched to a gene; V was cut back by 3 bases and J by 2 bases. Looked up from germline, CDR1 is SGHDT and CDR2 is YYEEEE. This CDR3 has 16 amino acids. The CDR3 sequence: CASSSRTGVGNQPQHF. In nucleotides, the CDR3 is TGTGCCAGCAGCTCCAGGACAGGGGTAGGCAATCAGCCCCAGCATTTT.

This clone was observed a handful of times. The gene calls are TRBV15 and TRBJ2-7; the match to TRBD2 covers 11 bases. CDR3 length: 14 amino acids. V lost 5 bases to trimming and J lost 3 bases; unmatched junction nucleotides: 3. Germline lookup yields CDR1 LNHNV and CDR2 YYDKDF (reference sequence). CDR3 DNA sequence: TGTGCCACCAGCGCCGGGACTAGCGGCTACGAGCAGTACTTC. It specifies CATSAGTSGYEQYF.

The V and J genes are TRBV13 and TRBJ2-6; the D is unclear. This CDR3 contains 16 residues. Per the germline V gene, CDR1 is PRHDT and CDR2 is FYEKMQ (reference sequence). V lost 4 bases and J lost 0, with 10 bases in between. CDR3 in amino acids: CASSSWISSGANVLTF. The CDR3 nucleotides read TGTGCCAGCAGCTCGTGGATCAGCTCTGGGGCCAACGTCCTGACTTTC.

This clone occurred a few times. The gene calls are TRBV7-9 and TRBJ1-2; 8 bases are a match to TRBD1. CDR3 size: 13 residues. In germline, CDR1 is SEHNR, CDR2 FQNEAQ (reference sequence). V gave up 3 bases and J gave up 8 bases; unmatched junction bases: 5. The CDR3: CASSFGRGHGYTF. CDR3 DNA sequence: TGTGCCAGCAGCTTCGGCAGGGGGCACGGCTACACCTTC.

The rearrangement uses TRBV7-2 and TRBJ1-1, with D hard to call. With 1 base removed from V and 5 bases from J, the gap between germline ends came to 11 bases. CDR1 SGHTA and CDR2 FQGNSA come from the germline V gene. The CDR3 extends over 14 amino acids. The CDR3, as DNA: TGTGCCAGCAGCTTAGGAGTCAGCGGGACTGAAGCTTTCTTT. Encoded protein: CASSLGVSGTEAFF.

This clone occurred a few times. The chain joins TRBV5-4 to TRBJ2-3; the D gene is possibly TRBD2 (6 bases). The germline V and J ends were trimmed by 4 bases and 1 base, with 19 bases remaining between them. Per the germline V gene, CDR1 is SGHNT and CDR2 is YYREEE (reference sequence). The length of the CDR3 is 17 residues. The CDR3 loop is CASSRGGARFGTDTQYF. Written as DNA, the CDR3 is TGTGCCAGCAGCCGTGGAGGGGCCCGCTTCGGCACAGATACGCAGTATTTT.

This clone turned up a few times. This chain connects TRBV4-2 to TRBJ1-5; D unclear. CDR1 is LGHNA, CDR2 YNFKEQ, per germline. The CDR3 has 15 amino acids. V lost 0 bases and J lost 2, with 8 bases in between. The CDR3 bases are TGTGCCAGCAGCCAAGACCTGAAAGGCAATCAGCCCCAGCATTTT. It is translated as CASSQDLKGNQPQHF.

The rearrangement joins TRBV9 to TRBJ2-3; TRBD2 aligns across 8 bases. Germline V gene data show CDR1 as SGDLS and CDR2 as YYNGEE. V lost 0 bases to trimming and J lost 0 bases; unmatched junction nucleotides: 12. The CDR3 runs to 19 residues. CDR3 in DNA: TGTGCCAGCAGCGTAGCGAAGGGGCCGGGACTAGGGAGCACAGATACGCAGTATTTT. Protein: CASSVAKGPGLGSTDTQYF.